The clone carrying this T cell receptor (beta chain) was recorded at least ten times. The same CDR3 also results from other DNA sequences found in this sample. After removal of 7 bases from V and 9 bases from J, the junction contained 13 bases not matched to a gene. Germline lookup yields CDR1 MNHNS and CDR2 SASEGT. CDR3 length: 14 amino acids. This specimen belongs to a study of metastatic and nonmetastatic thyroid tumors. Thyroid surgery had not been preceded by any treatment in any patient. TCRdb used MiXCR to call clones anew from the PCR reads. Of tens of thousands of clones in the sample, about an eighth are singletons; the top ten hold 20% to 25%.

The specimen sequenced was blood. The rearrangement joins TRBV6-1 to TRBJ2-3; 7 positions agree with TRBD1. The sequence was collected from a female donor with papillary thyroid cancer or a benign thyroid nodule (not recorded which). Some clones in this sample may be carry-over from other donors' samples. Here the CDR3 DNA reads TGTGCCAGCATTCGGGACAGCCCAGGGGACACGCAGTATTTT. It encodes CASIRDSPGDTQYF.